One and the same sample provided the 30 T cell receptor beta chains below, sequenced in a study of T cell repertoires in cytomegalovirus infection. TCRdb processed the reads anew with MiXCR; each CDR3 protein has one entry. The repertoire holds about 300,000 distinct CDR3 sequences, with around 9.1% as singletons. Specimen: PBMCs. These receptors were taken from a human donor in good health (CMV status not recorded). Some clones in this sample may be carry-over from other donors' samples.

In this sample, this clonotype turned up many times. The V call is TRBV28, the J call TRBJ1-6; no definite D call. Trimming took off 6 bases at V and 6 bases at J, with 12 bases between the two ends. The CDR3 is made up of 14 amino acids. The V gene's germline CDR1 is MDHEN and CDR2 SYDVKM. The CDR3 nucleotides read TGTGCCAGCAGGTATACCAGGCGTAATTCACCCCTCCACTTT. Translated: CASRYTRRNSPLHF.

This clonotype was seen a few times. An end of the junction does not agree with germline; a read error may underlie this. The rearrangement uses TRBV20-1 and TRBJ1-3, with D maybe TRBD1 (5 bases). This CDR3 contains 16 residues. Germline lookup yields CDR1 DFQATT and CDR2 SNEGSKA (reference sequence). The CDR3 region is CSAPNTGASSANTIYF. CDR3 in DNA: TGCAGTGCTCCCAACACCGGGGCCTCGTCTGCAAACACCATATATTTT.

This clonotype has more than one count but fewer than ten. The chain recombines TRBV20-1 with TRBJ2-4, with a weak D call TRBD2 (6 bases). V was cut by 1 base and J by 6 bases, with 13 bases left in between. Germline lookup yields CDR1 DFQATT and CDR2 SNEGSKA (reference sequence). The CDR3 sequence is 14 residues long. The CDR3 nucleotides are TGCAGTGCTAGAGTTACCCCCGGGGGAAACATTCAGTACTTC. Translation gives CSARVTPGGNIQYF.

In this sample, this clonotype turned up many times. V and J are TRBV7-2 and TRBJ1-5; no definite D call. V dropped 6 bases and J dropped 6 bases, with 21 bases sitting between them. Germline V lookup: CDR1 SGHTA, CDR2 FQGNSA. CDR3 length: 16 residues. The CDR3 protein is CASSLRGRGSAQPQHF. The CDR3 DNA reads as TGTGCCAGCAGTCTTAGAGGACGCGGAAGCGCTCAGCCCCAGCATTTT.

This clonotype was detected ten times or more. The rearrangement links TRBV9 to TRBJ2-1; TRBD2 agrees at 10 bases. The CDR3 sequence is 15 residues long. Germline V gene data show CDR1 as SGDLS and CDR2 as YYNGEE. After removal of 0 bases from V and 6 bases from J, the junction contained 3 bases not matched to a gene. The CDR3, as DNA: TGTGCCAGCAGCGTAGAGTGGACTAGCGGCAATGAGCAGTTCTTC. This codes for CASSVEWTSGNEQFF.

This clonotype was detected ten times or more. The genes are TRBV18 and TRBJ2-7; D not resolved. The CDR3 runs to 14 residues. The V gene's germline CDR1 is KGHSH and CDR2 LQKENI. V dropped 2 bases and J dropped 0 bases, with 8 bases sitting between them. The CDR3 DNA is TGTGCCAGCTCACCATCAATCAGCTCCTACGAGCAGTACGTC. Translation: CASSPSISSYEQYV.

This clonotype was seen ten or more times. This chain links TRBV7-2 with TRBJ1-6, with 9 positions matching TRBD1. Germline assignment: CDR1 SGHTA and CDR2 FQGNSA. The V and J ends lost 1 base and 8 bases, in that order; junction bases with no gene match: 6. The CDR3 sequence is 16 residues long. The DNA for the CDR3 is TGTGCCAGCAGCTTAGTGGGGACAGGGCCCTATTCACCCCTCCACTTT. It specifies CASSLVGTGPYSPLHF.

This clonotype appeared a few times. The chain recombines TRBV28 with TRBJ2-1, with 9 bases identical to TRBD2. The germline V gene has CDR1 MDHEN and CDR2 SYDVKM. The V and J ends lost 2 bases and 6 bases, in that order; junction bases with no gene match: 11. The CDR3 has 17 residues. CDR3 nucleotides: TGTGCCAGCAGTTTAGTCGGGGGGCTAGCGGGACCCAATGAGCAGTTCTTC. Its translation is CASSLVGGLAGPNEQFF.

This clonotype has at least ten counts. The chain uses TRBV20-1 and TRBJ2-7, with 12 positions matching TRBD1. The ends lost 0 bases at V and 9 bases at J; junction bases unmatched: 3. This CDR3 comprises 13 residues. CDR1 DFQATT and CDR2 SNEGSKA come from the germline V gene (reference sequence). CDR3: CSARDRDRGRQYV. The CDR3 nucleotides are TGCAGTGCTAGAGACCGGGACAGGGGGCGGCAGTACGTC.

This clonotype appeared many times. V is TRBV28 and J is TRBJ1-1, with D unresolved. CDR3 length: 15 residues. Germline V lookup: CDR1 MDHEN, CDR2 SYDVKM. Trimming shortened V by 3 bases and J by 2 bases, and 13 bases separated the two germline ends. The CDR3 region is CASSLDGRGNTEAFF. The DNA of the CDR3 is TGTGCCAGCAGTTTGGACGGCCGGGGAAACACTGAAGCTTTCTTT.

This clonotype was counted many times. J is TRBJ2-2 and V is TRBV7-3; the D gene is possibly TRBD2 (6 bases). This CDR3 comprises 18 residues. Trimming removed 11 bases from V and 5 bases from J, with 30 bases in between. CDR1 and CDR2 from the germline V gene are SGHTA and FQGTGA. This CDR3 is CASGGGTPTPAKTGELFF. CDR3 in DNA: TGTGCCTCCGGCGGCGGGACCCCGACCCCCGCTAAGACCGGGGAGCTGTTTTTT.

This clonotype was found many times. The chain couples TRBV20-1 to TRBJ2-3, with D perhaps given as TRBD1 or TRBD2 (5 bases each). V was trimmed by 0 bases and J by 2 bases, leaving 24 bases between them. Germline V gives CDR1 DFQATT, CDR2 SNEGSKA (reference sequence). CDR3 length equals 19 residues. The CDR3 protein is CSARDEEGTLGGYTDTQYF. CDR3 DNA: TGCAGTGCTAGAGATGAAGAGGGAACGCTTGGGGGTTACACAGATACGCAGTATTTT.

The chain couples TRBV4-3 to TRBJ1-1; D remains ambiguous. Germline values: CDR1 LGHNA, CDR2 YSLEER. Trimming took off 3 bases at V and 0 bases at J, with 14 bases between the two ends. The length of the CDR3 is 16 residues. Here the CDR3 DNA reads TGCGCCAGCAGCCACGAGGGCTACCTAATGAACACTGAAGCTTTCTTT. This codes for CASSHEGYLMNTEAFF.

V is TRBV20-1 and J is TRBJ1-6, with unresolved D. Germline V gene sequence: CDR1 DFQATT, CDR2 SNEGSKA (reference sequence). V dropped 3 bases and J dropped 0 bases, with 9 bases sitting between them. The CDR3 has 15 residues. CDR3 sequence (DNA): TGCAGTGCTAGGCTGTCGAGCTCCTATAATTCACCCCTCCACTTT. Amino acids: CSARLSSSYNSPLHF.

The chain is built from TRBV28 and TRBJ2-7, with TRBD1 as a possible D gene (6 bases). With 4 bases removed from V and 6 bases from J, the gap between germline ends came to 10 bases. Germline assignment: CDR1 MDHEN and CDR2 SYDVKM. The CDR3 runs to 12 residues. This CDR3 is CASSSRGTEQYV. CDR3 nucleotides: TGTGCCAGCAGTTCCAGGGGCACCGAGCAGTACGTC.

V and J are TRBV15 and TRBJ2-6, with 7 bases fitting TRBD1. Germline CDR1 reads LNHNV; CDR2 reads YYDKDF (reference sequence). V shed 5 bases and J 0 bases; nucleotides not matched to a gene: 10. The CDR3 covers 18 residues. CDR3 protein: CATSRPGQLLSGANVLTF. The CDR3 DNA sequence: TGTGCCACCAGCCGACCGGGACAGCTACTCTCTGGGGCCAACGTCCTGACTTTC.

A remark on this clonotype: This may stem from a read error, because a much larger clone lies one nucleotide away. This chain joins TRBV12-3 or TRBV12-4 and TRBJ2-7; D may correspond to TRBD1 or TRBD2 (6 bases each). Trimming removed 6 bases at V and 5 bases at J, with 8 bases between. The CDR3 spans 11 residues. In DNA form, the CDR3 reads TGTGCCAGCAGCCGGGGGCACGAGCAGTACGTC. Residues: CASSRGHEQYV.

This clonotype was observed at least ten times. This chain links TRBV5-6 with TRBJ2-7, with TRBD2 matching 9 bases. V was pared by 0 bases and J by 6 bases, with 4 bases of the junction left unmatched. The germline CDR1 and CDR2 sequences are SGHDT and YYEEEE. The CDR3 sequence is 14 residues long. The CDR3 DNA reads as TGTGCCAGCAGCTTGGGGCTAGCGGGGCTCGAGCAGTACGTC. Translating gives CASSLGLAGLEQYV.

This chain connects TRBV7-2 to TRBJ2-7; 8 positions agree with TRBD2. The CDR3 contains 19 residues. Trimming removed 0 bases from V and 0 bases from J; junction bases left unmatched: 13. Germline V gene sequence: CDR1 SGHTA, CDR2 FQGNSA. CDR3 in amino acids: CASSLAAGGPSGSSYEQYF. CDR3 nucleotides: TGTGCCAGCAGCTTAGCCGCGGGGGGTCCTTCAGGAAGCTCCTACGAGCAGTACTTC.

This clonotype has just a few counts. This chain uses TRBV5-6 with TRBJ1-5; D gene ambiguous. Germline loops: CDR1 SGHDT, CDR2 YYEEEE. This CDR3 has 14 amino acids. Deletions cut 2 bases from V and 4 bases from J, with 10 bases between. The CDR3 sequence: CASSFRALNQPQHF. The CDR3 nucleotides read TGTGCCAGCAGCTTCCGGGCCCTAAATCAGCCCCAGCATTTT. Full variable domain (outside the CDR3, taken from reference TRBV5-6 and TRBJ1-5): DAGVTQSPTHLIKTRGQQVTLRCSPKSGHDTVSWYQQALGQGPQFIFQYYEEEERQRGNFPDRFSGHQFPNYSSELNVNALLLGDSALYLCASSFRALNQPQHFGDGTRLSIL.

This clonotype was seen a few times. The chain is built from TRBV5-4 and TRBJ2-1; TRBD1 matches 9 bases. J was trimmed by 6 bases and V by 3 bases; bases with no gene match: 4. Germline V gene lookup returns CDR1 SGHNT and CDR2 YYREEE (reference sequence). CDR3 length equals 14 residues. The CDR3 coding sequence is TGTGCCAGCAGCTCTCCGACAGGGGGCAATGAGCAGTTCTTC. Translation gives CASSSPTGGNEQFF.

This clonotype was counted at least ten times. The V and J genes are TRBV20-1 and TRBJ1-3; TRBD1 agrees at 7 bases. The CDR3 has 14 residues. Germline CDR1 reads DFQATT; CDR2 reads SNEGSKA (reference sequence). J lost 1 base, V lost 6 bases, and 6 bases had no gene match. In DNA, the CDR3 is TGCAGTGCCCCTTACAGGGGATCTGGAAACACCATATATTTT. It codes for CSAPYRGSGNTIYF.

The gene calls are TRBV2 and TRBJ2-2, with D unclear. Germline CDR1 is SNHLY and CDR2 is FYNNEI. This CDR3 comprises 12 residues. The ends were cut back, 7 bases at V and 5 bases at J, with 8 bases in the middle. The DNA of the CDR3 is TGTGCCAGCAATTTTCAAACCGGGGAGCTGTTTTTT. Encoded protein: CASNFQTGELFF.

This clonotype was seen repeatedly, ten times or more. V is TRBV28 and J is TRBJ2-7; TRBD1 matches 11 bases. CDR1 is MDHEN and CDR2 is SYDVKM in the germline V gene. The CDR3 loop spans 17 amino acids. Unmatched junction bases numbered 15, after V lost 5 bases and J lost 6 bases. The CDR3 coding sequence is TGTGCCAGCAGTCGTTCAGTTTATGGGGACAGGGGGATCGAGCAGTACGTC. It translates to CASSRSVYGDRGIEQYV.

This clonotype was recorded at least ten times. The chain employs TRBV20-1 and TRBJ1-2; weak D call: TRBD1 (6 bases). The V gene lost 1 base and the J gene lost 0 bases, with 12 bases spanning the gap. The CDR3 totals 15 residues. Germline CDR1 and CDR2: DFQATT and SNEGSKA (reference sequence). CDR3 in DNA: TGCAGTGCTAGAGGTGGGACACAAGCTAACTATGGCTACACCTTC. It specifies CSARGGTQANYGYTF.

Remarks on this clonotype: This may be a read error: a much more frequent sequence differs by one nucleotide. As the CDR3 is not closed by the conserved phenylalanine or tryptophan, this likely results from a read error. Because the CDR3's place on the DNA is in doubt, the DNA is left out and the CDR3 is given as listed by TCRdb. The chain uses TRBV28 and TRBJ1-2; TRBD1, the D gene given by the table, was not confirmed from the DNA. A total of 11 residues make up the CDR3, ends included. Looked up from germline, CDR1 is MDHEN and CDR2 is SYDVKM. The CDR3 sequence is CASSLETGTFL.

This clonotype was picked up many times. The chain has TRBV7-2 and TRBJ1-1; D call uncertain. Germline V gene data show CDR1 as SGHTA and CDR2 as FQGNSA. This CDR3 has 15 amino acids. The germline V and J ends were trimmed by 7 bases and 1 base, with 16 bases remaining between them. CDR3 region: CASTSGGGGNTEAFF. The DNA of the CDR3 is TGTGCCAGCACCAGCGGAGGAGGAGGGAACACTGAAGCTTTCTTT.

This clonotype was counted ten times or more. The gene calls are TRBV6-1 and TRBJ1-1, with D possibly being TRBD1 (5 bases). Trimming removed 8 bases from V and 7 bases from J, with 11 bases in between. Germline lookup yields CDR1 MNHNS and CDR2 SASEGT. The CDR3 contains 11 residues. In DNA form, the CDR3 reads TGTGCCAGCCGGGACCAGGTTGAAGCTTTCTTT. It is translated as CASRDQVEAFF.

This clonotype has at least ten counts. The gene calls are TRBV27 and TRBJ2-3; TRBD2 aligns across 11 bases. Germline V CDR1 and CDR2: MNHEY, SMNVEV (reference sequence). The V segment lost 3 bases and the J segment 2 bases; nucleotides outside the gene matches: 4. The CDR3 spans 16 residues. The CDR3 DNA is TGTGCCAGCAGTTTGGGGACTAGCGGCCCCACAGATACGCAGTATTTT. This encodes CASSLGTSGPTDTQYF.

This clonotype appeared many times. The chain links TRBV6-2 or TRBV6-3 to TRBJ2-7; D assignment may be TRBD1 or TRBD2 (5 bases each). Trimming cost V 2 bases and J 2 bases, with 16 bases left between them. The CDR3 spans 16 residues. Germline values: CDR1 MNHEY, CDR2 SVGEGT. CDR3 protein: CASSYHTGTVTYEQYV. The CDR3 DNA reads as TGTGCCAGCAGTTACCATACCGGGACGGTAACCTACGAGCAGTACGTC.